This is a list of T cell receptor beta chains from one sample in a study of control samples from healthy donors and cancer patients. Clones were read by immunoSEQ multiplex PCR, and TCRdb kept only the in-frame ones, dropping some. Seen here are some 130,000 clones, around 96% observed once, and the top ten hold 3.6%. The specimen sequenced was blood. Receptors were obtained from a man aged 30 to 45 in good health. CDR3s include the opening cysteine and the closing phenylalanine or tryptophan. Fields, in order: D gene, clone size, J gene, V gene, CDR3 protein, CDR3 DNA. The D gene is left open where the match is weak. Only some rows state a clone size, as once, few, many or a class for expanded clones.

>-|-|TRBJ2-7|TRBV6-2/TRBV6-3
CASSDFYEQYF
TGTGCCAGCAGTGACTTCTACGAGCAGTACTTC
>-|-|TRBJ1-3|TRBV7-2
CASRYSSGNTIYF
TGTGCCAGCAGGTACAGCTCTGGAAACACCATATATTTT
>TRBD1|once|TRBJ2-7|TRBV5-6
CASSPDDRGNPYEQYF
TGTGCCAGCAGCCCTGATGACAGGGGAAATCCGTACGAGCAGTACTTC
>-|-|TRBJ1-4|TRBV3-1/TRBV3-2
CASSQDDTTNEKLFF
TGTGCCAGCAGCCAAGATGACACGACTAATGAAAAACTGTTTTTT
>TRBD1|-|TRBJ2-7|TRBV6-2/TRBV6-3
CASCLGQGAYEQYF
TGTGCCAGCTGCCTTGGACAGGGGGCGTACGAGCAGTACTTC
>-|-|TRBJ2-7|TRBV7-9
CASSLWIGDSSEQYF
TGTGCCAGCAGCTTATGGATAGGGGATTCCTCCGAGCAGTACTTC
>-|-|TRBJ1-5|TRBV2
CASSPDLNQPQHF
TGTGCCAGCAGTCCAGACCTGAATCAGCCCCAGCATTTT
>-|-|TRBJ2-5|TRBV4-3
CASSQVLGETQYF
TGCGCCAGCAGCCAAGTGTTGGGAGAGACCCAGTACTTC
>-|-|TRBJ1-5|TRBV28
CASSLTKGARSVQPQHF
TGTGCCAGCAGTTTGACAAAAGGGGCAAGATCCGTGCAGCCCCAGCATTTT
>-|-|TRBJ2-5|TRBV11-2
CASLRPGRQETQYF
TGTGCCAGCCTCCGCCCGGGACGTCAAGAGACCCAGTACTTC
>-|-|TRBJ1-1|TRBV6-6
CATSDWGTEAFF
TGTGCCACTTCTGACTGGGGAACTGAAGCTTTCTTT